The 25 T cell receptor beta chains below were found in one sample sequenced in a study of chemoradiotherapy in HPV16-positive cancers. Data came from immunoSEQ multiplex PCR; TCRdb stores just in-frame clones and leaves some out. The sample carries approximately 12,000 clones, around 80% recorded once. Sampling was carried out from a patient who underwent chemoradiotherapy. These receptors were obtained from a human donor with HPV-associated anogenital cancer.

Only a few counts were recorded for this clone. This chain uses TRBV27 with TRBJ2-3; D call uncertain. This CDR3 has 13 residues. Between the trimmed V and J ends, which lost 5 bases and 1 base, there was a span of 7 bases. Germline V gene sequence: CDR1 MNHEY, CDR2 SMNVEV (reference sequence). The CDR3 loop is CASSPAGTDTQYF. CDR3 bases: TGTGCCAGCAGTCCCGCCGGCACAGATACGCAGTATTTT.

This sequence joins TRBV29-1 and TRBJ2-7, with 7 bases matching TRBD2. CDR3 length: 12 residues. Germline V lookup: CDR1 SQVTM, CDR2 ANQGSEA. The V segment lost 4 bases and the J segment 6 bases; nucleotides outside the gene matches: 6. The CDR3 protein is CSVVPSGTEQYF. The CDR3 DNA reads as TGCAGCGTTGTACCTAGCGGAACCGAGCAGTACTTC.

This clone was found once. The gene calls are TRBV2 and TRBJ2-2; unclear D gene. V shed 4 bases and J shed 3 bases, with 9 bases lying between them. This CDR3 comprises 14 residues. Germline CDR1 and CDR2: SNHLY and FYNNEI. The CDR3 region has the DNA TGTGCCAGCAGTGGTCTGGGATACACCGGGGAGCTGTTTTTT. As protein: CASSGLGYTGELFF.

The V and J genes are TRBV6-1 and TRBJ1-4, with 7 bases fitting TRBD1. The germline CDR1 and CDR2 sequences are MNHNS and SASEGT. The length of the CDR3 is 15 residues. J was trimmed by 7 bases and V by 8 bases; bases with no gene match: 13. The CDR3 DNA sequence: TGTGCCAGCGCCCGGGACAGAGCCTTTTCTGAAAAACTGTTTTTT. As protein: CASARDRAFSEKLFF.

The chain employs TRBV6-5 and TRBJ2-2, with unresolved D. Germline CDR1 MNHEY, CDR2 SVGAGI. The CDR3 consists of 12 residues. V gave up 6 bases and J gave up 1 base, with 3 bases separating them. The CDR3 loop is CASRGNTGELFF. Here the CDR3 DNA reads TGTGCCAGCAGAGGGAACACCGGGGAGCTGTTTTTT.

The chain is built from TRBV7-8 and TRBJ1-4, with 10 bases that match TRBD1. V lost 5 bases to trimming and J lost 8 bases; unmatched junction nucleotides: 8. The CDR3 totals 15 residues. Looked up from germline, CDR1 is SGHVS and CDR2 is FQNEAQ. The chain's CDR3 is CASSRRDRGEEKLFF. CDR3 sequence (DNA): TGTGCCAGCAGCCGAAGGGACAGGGGTGAGGAAAAACTGTTTTTT.

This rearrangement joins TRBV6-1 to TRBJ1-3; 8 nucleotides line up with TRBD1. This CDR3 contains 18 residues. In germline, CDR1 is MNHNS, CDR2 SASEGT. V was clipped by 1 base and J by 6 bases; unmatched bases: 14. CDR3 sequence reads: CASSEVVYGLGQANTIYF. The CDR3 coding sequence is TGTGCCAGCAGTGAAGTGGTTTATGGCTTGGGACAGGCAAACACCATATATTTT.

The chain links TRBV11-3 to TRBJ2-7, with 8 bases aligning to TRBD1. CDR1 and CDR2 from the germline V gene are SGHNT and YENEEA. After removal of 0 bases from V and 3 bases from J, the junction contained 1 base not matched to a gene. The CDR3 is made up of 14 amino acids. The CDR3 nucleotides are TGTGCCAGCAGCTTAGATGGACAGGGCTACGAGCAGTACTTC. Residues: CASSLDGQGYEQYF.

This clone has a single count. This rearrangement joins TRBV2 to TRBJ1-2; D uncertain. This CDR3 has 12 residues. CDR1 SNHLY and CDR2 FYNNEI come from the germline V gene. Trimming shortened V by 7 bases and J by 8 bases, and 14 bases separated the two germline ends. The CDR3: CASKGSGPGYTF. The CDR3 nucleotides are TGTGCCAGCAAAGGGAGCGGGCCCGGCTACACCTTC.

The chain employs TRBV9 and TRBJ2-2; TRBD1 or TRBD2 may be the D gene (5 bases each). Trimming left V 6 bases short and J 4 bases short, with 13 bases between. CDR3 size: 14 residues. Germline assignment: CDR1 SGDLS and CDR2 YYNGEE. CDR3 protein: CASKRDALTGELFF. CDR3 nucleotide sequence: TGTGCCAGCAAGAGGGACGCACTCACCGGGGAGCTGTTTTTT. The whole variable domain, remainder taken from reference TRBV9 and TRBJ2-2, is DSGVTQTPKHLITATGQRVTLRCSPRSGDLSVYWYQQSLDQGLQFLIQYYNGEERAKGNILERFSAQQFPDLHSELNLSSLELGDSALYFCASKRDALTGELFFGEGSRLTVL.

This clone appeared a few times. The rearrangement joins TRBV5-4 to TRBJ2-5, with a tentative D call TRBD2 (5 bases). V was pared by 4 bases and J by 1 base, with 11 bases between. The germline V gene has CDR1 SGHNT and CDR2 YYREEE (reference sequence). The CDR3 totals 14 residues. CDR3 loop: CASSKSGVQETQYF. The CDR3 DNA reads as TGTGCCAGCAGCAAATCCGGGGTCCAAGAGACCCAGTACTTC. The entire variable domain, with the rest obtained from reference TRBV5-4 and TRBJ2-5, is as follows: ETGVTQSPTHLIKTRGQQVTLRCSSQSGHNTVSWYQQALGQGPQFIFQYYREEENGRGNFPPRFSGLQFPNYSSELNVNALELDDSALYLCASSKSGVQETQYFGPGTRLLVL.

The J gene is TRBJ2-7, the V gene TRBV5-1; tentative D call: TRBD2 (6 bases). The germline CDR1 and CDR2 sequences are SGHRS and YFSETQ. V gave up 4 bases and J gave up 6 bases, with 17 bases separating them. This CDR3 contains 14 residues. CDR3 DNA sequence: TGCGCCAGCAGCGCGGGACTCAACGTGGGCGAGCAGTACTTC. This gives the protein CASSAGLNVGEQYF.

CDR3 amino acids: CASSPHVEASNEQFF. CDR3 DNA: TGTGCCAGCAGCCCCCACGTGGAGGCTTCCAATGAGCAGTTCTTC. V usage is TRBV9 and J usage is TRBJ2-1, with D perhaps matching TRBD2 (5 bases). The CDR3 extends over 15 amino acids. Trimming cost V 4 bases and J 6 bases, with 17 bases left between them. Germline CDR1 reads SGDLS; CDR2 reads YYNGEE. Full variable domain (outside the CDR3, taken from reference TRBV9 and TRBJ2-1): DSGVTQTPKHLITATGQRVTLRCSPRSGDLSVYWYQQSLDQGLQFLIQYYNGEERAKGNILERFSAQQFPDLHSELNLSSLELGDSALYFCASSPHVEASNEQFFGPGTRLTVL.

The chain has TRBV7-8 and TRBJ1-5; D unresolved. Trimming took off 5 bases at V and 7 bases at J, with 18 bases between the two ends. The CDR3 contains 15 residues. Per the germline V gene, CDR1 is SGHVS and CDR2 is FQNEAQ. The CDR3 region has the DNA TGTGCCAGCAGCAACTACCCAGGATCGAACCAGCCCCAGCATTTT. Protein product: CASSNYPGSNQPQHF.

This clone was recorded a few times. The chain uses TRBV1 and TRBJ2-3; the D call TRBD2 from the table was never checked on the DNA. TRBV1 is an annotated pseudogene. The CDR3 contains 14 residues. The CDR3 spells CTSSQERDTDTQYF. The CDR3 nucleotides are TGCACCAGCAGCCAAGAACGGGACACAGATACGCAGTATTTT.

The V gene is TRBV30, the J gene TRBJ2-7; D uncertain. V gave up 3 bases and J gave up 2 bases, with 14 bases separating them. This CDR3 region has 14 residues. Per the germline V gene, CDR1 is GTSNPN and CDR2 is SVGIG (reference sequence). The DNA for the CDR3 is TGTGCCTGGAGAGGGAAGGGCGATACCTACGAGCAGTACTTC. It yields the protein CAWRGKGDTYEQYF.

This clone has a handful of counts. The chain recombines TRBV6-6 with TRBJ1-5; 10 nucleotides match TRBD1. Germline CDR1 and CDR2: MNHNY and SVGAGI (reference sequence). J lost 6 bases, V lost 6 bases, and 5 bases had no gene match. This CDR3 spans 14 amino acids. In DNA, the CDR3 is TGTGCCAGCAGACCCGACAGGGGGCCTCAGCCCCAGCATTTT. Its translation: CASRPDRGPQPQHF.

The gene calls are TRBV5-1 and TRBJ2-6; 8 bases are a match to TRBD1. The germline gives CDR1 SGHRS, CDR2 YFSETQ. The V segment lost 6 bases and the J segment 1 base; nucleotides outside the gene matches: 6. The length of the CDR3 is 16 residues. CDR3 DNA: TGCGCCAGCAAAGGACAGGGAGCTTCTGGGGCCAACGTCCTGACTTTC. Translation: CASKGQGASGANVLTF.

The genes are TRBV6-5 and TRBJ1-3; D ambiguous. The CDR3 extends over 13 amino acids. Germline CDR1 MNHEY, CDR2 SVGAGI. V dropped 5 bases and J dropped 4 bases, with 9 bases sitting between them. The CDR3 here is CASSRDSGNTIYF. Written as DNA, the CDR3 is TGTGCCAGCAGTAGGGATTCCGGAAACACCATATATTTT.

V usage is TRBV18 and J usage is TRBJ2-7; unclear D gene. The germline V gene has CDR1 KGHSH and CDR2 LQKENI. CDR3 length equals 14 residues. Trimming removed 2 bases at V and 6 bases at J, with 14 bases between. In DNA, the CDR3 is TGTGCCAGCTCACCAAAAGGGAACCTACTCGAGCAGTACTTC. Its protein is CASSPKGNLLEQYF.

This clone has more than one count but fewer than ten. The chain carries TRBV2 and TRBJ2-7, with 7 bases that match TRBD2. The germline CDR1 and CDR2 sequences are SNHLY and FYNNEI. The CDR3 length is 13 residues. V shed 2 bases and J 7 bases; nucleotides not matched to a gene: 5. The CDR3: CASSEYWEGEQYF. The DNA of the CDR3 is TGTGCCAGCAGTGAATATTGGGAGGGGGAGCAGTACTTC.

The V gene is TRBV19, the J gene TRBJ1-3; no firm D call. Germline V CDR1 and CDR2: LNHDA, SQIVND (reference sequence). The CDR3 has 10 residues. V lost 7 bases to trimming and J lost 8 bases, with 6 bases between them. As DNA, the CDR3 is TGTGCCAGTAATGGGGACACCATATATTTT. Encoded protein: CASNGDTIYF.

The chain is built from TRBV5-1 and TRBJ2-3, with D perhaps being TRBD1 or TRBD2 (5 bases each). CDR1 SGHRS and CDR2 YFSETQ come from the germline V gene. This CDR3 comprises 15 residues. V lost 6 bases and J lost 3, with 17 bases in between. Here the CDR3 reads CASNDPRGVTDTQYF. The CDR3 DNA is TGCGCCAGCAATGACCCGAGGGGAGTTACAGATACGCAGTATTTT.

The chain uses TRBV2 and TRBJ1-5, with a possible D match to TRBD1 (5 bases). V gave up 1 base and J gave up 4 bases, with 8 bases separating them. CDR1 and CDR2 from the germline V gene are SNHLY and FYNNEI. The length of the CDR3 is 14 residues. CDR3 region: CASSEGQLNQPQHF. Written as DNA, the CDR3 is TGTGCCAGCAGTGAAGGACAGTTGAATCAGCCCCAGCATTTT. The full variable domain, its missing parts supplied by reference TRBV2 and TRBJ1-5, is EPEVTQTPSHQVTQMGQEVILRCVPISNHLYFYWYRQILGQKVEFLVSFYNNEISEKSEIFDDQFSVERPDGSNFTLKIRSTKLEDSAMYFCASSEGQLNQPQHFGDGTRLSIL.

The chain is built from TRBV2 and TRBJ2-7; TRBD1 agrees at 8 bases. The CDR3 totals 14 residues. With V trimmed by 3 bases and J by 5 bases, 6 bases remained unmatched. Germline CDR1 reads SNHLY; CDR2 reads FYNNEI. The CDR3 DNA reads TGTGCCAGCAGTGAGGACAGGGTGGTCGACGAGCAGTACTTC. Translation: CASSEDRVVDEQYF.